This record concerns one T cell receptor (beta chain) sequence. Its antigen has not been determined. The input lacks base qualities; no much larger clone sits a single base away. These data originate in a study of blood T cells in healthy people across ages (dated by TCRdb to 2015 to 2017). Some background on the complete study: In model experiments, template switching captured about one uniquely barcoded TCR beta cDNA molecule for every two T cells. Age-related changes in TCR beta repertoire diversity were measured in the study by deep sequencing normalized with unique cDNA molecular identifiers. The donors were divided into four age groups: young (average around 17 years), middle-aged (approximately 39), aged (about 56) and long-lived (about 80). The study analyzed two additional independent replicas of 1 million unique cDNA reads from the same blood draw for two donors, one aged 18 to 30 and one aged 80 or older. The investigation overall reported the following: Because the CMV infection status of the donors was unknown, age-related changes in expanded clonotypes may potentially have been confounded. A strong correlation was found between observed TCR beta diversity and the percentage of naive T cells measured by flow cytometry. Because profiling used bulk unsorted PBMCs, naive and antigen-experienced compartments could not be compared conclusively. Estimates of total diversity based on one million sequenced T cells were considered lower bounds and underestimates. Observed TCR beta diversity per million T cells fell roughly linearly with age, and a significant reduction was already apparent by age around 44. Compared with the aged group, the long-lived group had more naive CD4+ T cells, fewer expanded clones and increased TCR diversity, a pattern suggesting age selection.

The library was made by 5' RACE. Sequenced on an Illumina HiSeq 2500. A second PCR of roughly 6 to 11 cycles was run with a J-beta primer mix and a sample-barcoded 5' primer. A template-switch 5' adaptor carrying 12 random nucleotides introduced a unique molecular identifier onto each TCR beta cDNA molecule. Each sample yielded at least 2.5 million CDR3-containing paired-end reads. First-strand cDNA was synthesized from all RNA with the Mint cDNA synthesis kit, primed by a TRBC-specific oligonucleotide. Following uracil-DNA glycosylase treatment, a first 18-cycle PCR with universal primers M1SS and BC2_uni_R was performed on all cDNA. The original pipeline was this. For normalization, 1 million high-quality reads were randomly selected from each sample, with every read carrying a distinct molecular identifier. Instead of being binned into consensus sequences, reads that shared molecular identifiers were thrown out. MiTCR, run with a Q25 quality threshold and the strictest error-elimination algorithm, handled CDR3 identification, clonotype clustering and error correction. A nonparametric unseen species model with Euler transformation was used to estimate lower-bound total TCR beta diversity. TCRdb reprocessed the public reads (quality trimming at Q25 with fastp, clone calling with MiXCR) and kept in-frame beta chains. For every CDR3 protein sequence, its rows merge into one entry that carries the most common genes and DNA. The V and J calls reflect TCRdb's pipeline rather than the authors' work. Within this sample are 800,000 to 950,000 distinct CDR3 sequences, with about 28% of them counted one time only. The ten largest clonotypes hold roughly 10% of the sample.

The donors were some 36 Caucasian individuals from Russia, aged roughly 6 to 90 years, who were systemically healthy. Each donor gave ten milliliters of peripheral blood, drawn into EDTA-treated Vacutainer tubes. Ficoll-Paque density-gradient centrifugation was used to isolate PBMCs, with at least 7 million per sample. Trizol reagent was used to extract total RNA from the PBMCs, yielding at least 5 micrograms per sample. For every donor, flow cytometry on a PBMC aliquot measured the percentage of naive CD45RAhigh/CD27high T cells. V is clipped by 5 bases and J by 7 bases, and the sequence between their germline boundaries is 21 bases long. CDR1 and CDR2 are drawn from the germline V gene: MDHEN, SYDVKM. Inclusive of the bounding cysteine and phenylalanine, the CDR3 is 16 residues long. The kept DNA is CDR3 alone, 48 bases in frame from the first base. The same data also went into a second study, on T cells of mothers and their children. The second study's authors report: Nine systemically healthy Caucasian individuals served as donors, namely three mothers together with their six children. cDNA synthesis used all of the extracted RNA, with roughly 1.5 ug of RNA in each 15 ul reaction. Sample barcodes and 2-4 random nucleotides were added via the M1S primer in the second PCR. Each mother yielded over 8.5 million TCR beta CDR3 reads and each child 3 million to 3.5 million reads. Thymic selection similarly shapes TCR recombination output in related and unrelated pairs, with minor effect from inherited differences. Related mother-child pairs always showed normalized repertoire overlap that was slightly higher than in unrelated mother-child pairs, though the difference was never significant. No persistent microchimeric T cell clones were detected, at a sensitivity of approximately 110 clones per million clonotypes. In the study, deep NGS was used to compare the TCR beta repertoires of mothers and children, and features distinguishing related mother-child pairs from unrelated individuals were sought. On average, the children were about 12 +/- 4 years old, while the mothers were about 40 +/- 4 years old. After adapter ligation with NEBNext reagents, the libraries were sequenced on Illumina HiSeq 2000 with 100+100 nt paired-end reads. To prevent cross-contamination, the mother and child libraries were prepared a month apart and were sequenced in separate runs. Each donor had between roughly 500,000 and 2,100,000 distinct TCR beta clonotypes identified. Naive TCR beta clonotypes were estimated from low-frequency clonotypes matched to each donor's FACS-determined naive share, without sorting.

The receptor comes from a woman in her thirties or forties in good health. Recombination linked TRBV28 to TRBJ2-1; possibly the D gene is TRBD2, per 7 matching bases. Sequencing used blood. Here the CDR3 is given as CASSPLRGARGNEQFF. The sequenced DNA: TGTGCCAGCAGTCCCCTACGGGGGGCTAGGGGGAATGAGCAGTTCTTC.